A selection of T cell receptor beta chains follows, all from one sample in a study of T cell changes during pregnancy in multiple sclerosis. Produced via immunoSEQ multiplex PCR; TCRdb's table is partial and in-frame only. The profile shows some 40,000 clones, 85% to 95% of them singletons. The sample consisted of CD8+ T cells from peripheral blood mononuclear cells, taken in the third trimester of pregnancy. These receptors were taken from a female donor with multiple sclerosis, enrolled in a pregnancy study. The CDR3 runs from the conserved cysteine through the conserved F or W. D genes are given only for firm matches. Only part of the rows carry a size: once, few, many, or a class if the clone is expanded.

>-|TRBJ2-7|TRBV9|-
TGTGCCAGCAGCGTAGACTCGGCCTACGAGCAGTACTTC
CASSVDSAYEQYF
>once|TRBJ2-2|TRBV6-4|-
TGTGCCAGCAGTGAAGGGGACACCGGGGAGCTGTTTTTT
CASSEGDTGELFF
>-|TRBJ1-1|TRBV30|-
TGTGCCTGGAGTTTTGAGGGGGGGACTGAAGCTTTCTTT
CAWSFEGGTEAFF
>-|TRBJ2-1|TRBV9|TRBD2
TGTGCCAGCAGCGGGTCCCGGACTAGCGGGGAAAATGAGCAGTTCTTC
CASSGSRTSGENEQFF
>-|TRBJ2-1|TRBV27|TRBD2
TGTGCCAGCAGCTACACTCAGCGGGGGATCTCCTACAATGAGCAGTTCTTC
CASSYTQRGISYNEQFF
>-|TRBJ1-1|TRBV27|-
TGTGCCAGCAGCAGGGGAGACGACACTGAAGCTTTCTTT
CASSRGDDTEAFF
>-|TRBJ2-1|TRBV6-4|TRBD2
TGTGCCAGCAGTGACTGGTTTTGGGGGGGCTCCTACAATGAGCAGTTCTTC
CASSDWFWGGSYNEQFF
>-|TRBJ2-1|TRBV5-6|TRBD2
TGTGCCAGCAGCAGACTAGCGGGGGCTGAAAATGAGCAGTTCTTC
CASSRLAGAENEQFF
>-|TRBJ1-4|TRBV7-9|TRBD1
TGTGCCAGCAGTAGCACAGGGGACCCGAATGAAAAACTGTTTTTT
CASSSTGDPNEKLFF
>-|TRBJ2-5|TRBV27|-
TGTGCCAGCGGGTCGCTCGGGGATCAAGAGACCCAGTACTTC
CASGSLGDQETQYF
>-|TRBJ2-3|TRBV9|TRBD1
TGTGCCAGCAGCGTACCAACAGGGGAAGGTAGGGCAGATACGCAGTATTTT
CASSVPTGEGRADTQYF
>-|TRBJ1-2|TRBV29-1|TRBD1
TGCAGCGTGTACGGGACAGCCTATGGCTACACCTTC
CSVYGTAYGYTF
>-|TRBJ2-7|TRBV29-1|-
TGCAGCGTTGGGGGCCTCGTGGACCCAACCGAGCAGTACTTC
CSVGGLVDPTEQYF
>once|TRBJ1-1|TRBV11-2|-
TGTGCCAGCAGCTCCAATACAGGGTTTGGGGACACTGAAGCTTTCTTT
CASSSNTGFGDTEAFF
>-|TRBJ2-7|TRBV2|TRBD1
TGTGCCAGCACGGGACAGCCGAGCTACGAGCAGTACTTC
CASTGQPSYEQYF
>-|TRBJ2-7|TRBV2|TRBD1
TGTGCCAGCAGTGATTTCGGACAGGGTCAATCCGAGCAGTACTTC
CASSDFGQGQSEQYF
>-|TRBJ1-3|TRBV7-9|-
TGTGCCAGCAGCTTAGTACACTCTGGAAACACCATATATTTT
CASSLVHSGNTIYF
>-|TRBJ1-2|TRBV9|TRBD1
TGTGCCAGCAGCGTAGGACAGGGGCCTGGCTACACCTTC
CASSVGQGPGYTF
>-|TRBJ2-1|TRBV9|TRBD1
TGTGCCAGCAGCGTAAGGGGACAGGACTCCTACAATGAGCAGTTCTTC
CASSVRGQDSYNEQFF
>-|TRBJ1-5|TRBV2|-
TGTGCCAGCAGTGATGGTAGGAGCTATCAGCCCCAGCATTTT
CASSDGRSYQPQHF
>-|TRBJ1-4|TRBV5-6|-
TGTGCCAGCAGCTTTTCCCTGCTAGGTGAAAAACTGTTTTTT
CASSFSLLGEKLFF
>-|TRBJ1-5|TRBV6-1|-
TGTGCCAGCAGTGACCACGGGAGCAATCAGCCCCAGCATTTT
CASSDHGSNQPQHF
>-|TRBJ2-4|TRBV5-4|-
TGTGCCAGCACCACCGATGAGGACAAAAACATTCAGTACTTC
CASTTDEDKNIQYF
>-|TRBJ2-3|TRBV6-6|-
TGTGCCAGCGGACAAGAAAGCACAGATACGCAGTATTTT
CASGQESTDTQYF
>-|TRBJ2-7|TRBV6-6|TRBD1
TGTGCCAGCAGTTACTCGGGGACAGGGGGTTACGAGCAGTACTTC
CASSYSGTGGYEQYF
>-|TRBJ1-1|TRBV7-9|TRBD1
TGTGCCAGCAGCCCCCGACAGGGAGTCACTGAAGCTTTCTTT
CASSPRQGVTEAFF
>-|TRBJ2-1|TRBV9|-
TGTGCCAGCAGCGGGCGGGCCGGGAATGAGCAGTTCTTC
CASSGRAGNEQFF
>-|TRBJ2-7|TRBV5-4|-
TGTGCCAGCAGCTTGGGGGGCCCCCACGAGCAGTACTTC
CASSLGGPHEQYF
>-|TRBJ1-1|TRBV19|-
TGTGCCAGCCGAACAGGGTCCACTGAAGCTTTCTTT
CASRTGSTEAFF
>-|TRBJ2-7|TRBV2|-
TGTGCCAGCAGTGAAGCGGTTGGCACCTACGAGCAGTACTTC
CASSEAVGTYEQYF
>-|TRBJ1-2|TRBV11-2|TRBD1
TGTGCCAGCGGACAGGGAACCTATGGCTACACCTTC
CASGQGTYGYTF
>once|TRBJ1-1|TRBV9|-
TGTGCCAGCACCCCCCTGACCGGGGGGCCAAGAGACACTGAAGCTTTCTTT
CASTPLTGGPRDTEAFF
>-|TRBJ2-5|TRBV4-2|-
TGTGCCAGCAGCCAAGTAATGTTAGAGACCCAGTACTTC
CASSQVMLETQYF
>-|TRBJ2-5|TRBV6-1|-
TGTGCCAGCAGTGAACCGGGCCAAGAGACCCAGTACTTC
CASSEPGQETQYF
>-|TRBJ2-3|TRBV10-2|TRBD2
TGCGCCAGCACAAAGTTGAGCGGGGGGGCCGCGGATACGCAGTATTTT
CASTKLSGGAADTQYF
>-|TRBJ2-7|TRBV19|TRBD1
TGTGCCAGTAGTCCGGGACAGCTCTACGAGCAGTACTTC
CASSPGQLYEQYF
>-|TRBJ2-3|TRBV7-3|TRBD2
TGTGCCAGCAGCCTCGGACTAGCGGGGATCACAGATACGCAGTATTTT
CASSLGLAGITDTQYF
>-|TRBJ2-1|TRBV9|-
TGTGCCAGCAGCGTAGGAGACATCCCCCATGAGCAGTTCTTC
CASSVGDIPHEQFF
>-|TRBJ1-1|TRBV9|-
TGTGCCAGCAGCCCACTCCGGGGAAACACTGAAGCTTTCTTT
CASSPLRGNTEAFF
>-|TRBJ2-7|TRBV9|-
TGTGCCAGCAGCGTAGATGCCGGCTACGAGCAGTACTTC
CASSVDAGYEQYF
>-|TRBJ2-5|TRBV5-8|TRBD1
TGTGCCAGCCGGGACAGGGAGATGAGCATGGAGACCCAGTACTTC
CASRDREMSMETQYF
>-|TRBJ2-2|TRBV19|TRBD1
TGTGCCAGTAGTAACTCCGGGACAGGGAACACCGGGGAGCTGTTTTTT
CASSNSGTGNTGELFF
>-|TRBJ2-3|TRBV4-2|TRBD2
TGTGCCAGCAGCAAAACACTAGCGGGGGGAACCACAGATACGCAGTATTTT
CASSKTLAGGTTDTQYF
>-|TRBJ2-1|TRBV27|-
TGTGCCAGCAGTTTATCGGGGGGCAATGAGCAGTTCTTC
CASSLSGGNEQFF
>-|TRBJ1-2|TRBV19|TRBD1
TGTGCCAGTATGGATACCGGGACAGGGGGGCACTATGGCTACACCTTC
CASMDTGTGGHYGYTF
>-|TRBJ2-3|TRBV13|TRBD1
TGTGCCAGCAGCGGCTACCGGACAGGGAATACGCAGTATTTT
CASSGYRTGNTQYF
>once|TRBJ1-1|TRBV19|-
TGTGCCAGTAGTCCAACACCGAACACTGAAGCTTTCTTT
CASSPTPNTEAFF
>-|TRBJ1-1|TRBV6-6|TRBD1
TGTGCCAGCAGCCGTACGGGACAGGGGAACACTGAAGCTTTCTTT
CASSRTGQGNTEAFF
>-|TRBJ2-2|TRBV7-3|TRBD2
TGTGCCAGCAGCTCAACTAGCGAACCGAACACCGGGGAGCTGTTTTTT
CASSSTSEPNTGELFF
>once|TRBJ2-7|TRBV7-9|-
TGTGCCAGCAGCTCTTCAGACGGGACTCCCTACGAGCAGTACTTC
CASSSSDGTPYEQYF
>-|TRBJ1-4|TRBV13|TRBD1
TGTGCCAGCAGGACGACCAGGGACAGATCTAATGAAAAACTGTTTTTT
CASRTTRDRSNEKLFF
>-|TRBJ2-6|TRBV21-1|-
TGTGCCAGCAGCCTCTGGACAGGGGGCGCTGGGGCCAACGTCCTGACTTTC
CASSLWTGGAGANVLTF
>few|TRBJ1-3|TRBV19|-
TGTGCCAGTAGTGAGGCCGGGAGCTCTGGAAACACCATATATTTT
CASSEAGSSGNTIYF
>-|TRBJ1-2|TRBV25-1|-
TGTGCCAGCAGTGAGCAGGGGCATAGTGGCTACACCTTC
CASSEQGHSGYTF
>-|TRBJ2-7|TRBV27|-
TGTGCCAGCAGTTTATCCGGGGAGGGACAGGTCTACGAGCAGTACTTC
CASSLSGEGQVYEQYF
>-|TRBJ1-1|TRBV5-6|-
TGTGCCAGCAACTTCGGAGGGGAAGCTTTCTTT
CASNFGGEAFF
>-|TRBJ2-7|TRBV2|TRBD1
TGTGCCAGCAACCGATGGGACAGCAGGCCCGAGCAGTACTTC
CASNRWDSRPEQYF
>once|TRBJ2-6|TRBV9|TRBD1
TGTGCCAGCAGCGTAGCCGGCCCCGGGACAGGGATCTCTGGGGCCAACGTCCTGACTTTC
CASSVAGPGTGISGANVLTF
>-|TRBJ2-5|TRBV5-4|TRBD1
TGTGCCAGCAGCTTGGGGACAGGGGGAGAAGAGACCCAGTACTTC
CASSLGTGGEETQYF
>-|TRBJ2-7|TRBV7-2|TRBD2
TGTGCCAGCAGTTCAGCTAGCGGGGGATCCTACGAGCAGTACTTC
CASSSASGGSYEQYF